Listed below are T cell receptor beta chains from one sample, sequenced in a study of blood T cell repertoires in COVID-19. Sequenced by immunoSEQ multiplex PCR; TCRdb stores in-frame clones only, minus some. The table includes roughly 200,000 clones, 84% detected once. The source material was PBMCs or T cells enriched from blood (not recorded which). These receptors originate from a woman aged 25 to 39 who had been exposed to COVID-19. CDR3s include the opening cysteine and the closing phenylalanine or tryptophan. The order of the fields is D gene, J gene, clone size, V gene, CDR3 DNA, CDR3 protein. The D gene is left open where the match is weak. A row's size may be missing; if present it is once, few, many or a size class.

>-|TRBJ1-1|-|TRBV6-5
TGTGCCAGCAGAGCTCAGGTCATGAACACTGAAGCTTTCTTT
CASRAQVMNTEAFF
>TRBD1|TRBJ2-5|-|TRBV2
TGTGCCAGCACCCACCACGGGCGACAGGGGCAAGAGACCCAGTACTTC
CASTHHGRQGQETQYF
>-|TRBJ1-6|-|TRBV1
TGCACCAGCAGCCAAGCAGGGGGCCCCCATTCACCCCTCCACTTT
CTSSQAGGPHSPLHF
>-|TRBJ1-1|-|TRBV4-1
TGCGCCAGCAGCCGAGCCCTTCAGGGAACACAGGAAGCTTTCTTT
CASSRALQGTQEAFF
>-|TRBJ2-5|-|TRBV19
TGTGCCAGTAGTAACTCCCCCGGAGGGGAGACCCAGTACTTC
CASSNSPGGETQYF
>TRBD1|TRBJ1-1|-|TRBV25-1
TGTGCCAGCAGCTCGACAGGGCAAGGTGAAGCTTTCTTT
CASSSTGQGEAFF
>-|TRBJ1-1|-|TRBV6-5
TGTGCCAGCAGTTACTCACAGGGCACTGAAGCTTTCTTT
CASSYSQGTEAFF
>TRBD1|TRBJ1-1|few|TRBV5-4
TGTGCCAGCAGCACCGGGACAGGGTGGGTCACTGAAGCTTTCTTT
CASSTGTGWVTEAFF
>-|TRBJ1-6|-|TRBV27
TGTGCCAGCTCTCCCTATAATTCACCCCTCCACTTT
CASSPYNSPLHF
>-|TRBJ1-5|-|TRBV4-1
TGCGCCAGCAGTCCTCGGGTAACCATTGGGCCCCAGCATTTT
CASSPRVTIGPQHF
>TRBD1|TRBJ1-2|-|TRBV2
TGTGCCAGCAGCGAAAGGACAGGCGGCTACACCTTC
CASSERTGGYTF
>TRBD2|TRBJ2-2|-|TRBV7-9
TGTGCCAGCAGCTTAAGCACTAGCGCCGCGAACACCGGGGAGCTGTTTTTT
CASSLSTSAANTGELFF